This T cell receptor (beta chain) derives from a study of blood T cells in healthy people across ages. The study, taken as a whole, reports: Among long-lived donors, naive CD4+ cells were more numerous and diversity higher than in aged donors. Any conclusive comparison of naive versus antigen-experienced cells was prevented by using unsorted PBMCs.

This clonotype was observed a few times. No antigen is known for it. CDR3 length: 15 amino acids. CDR1 is MNHEY, CDR2 SVGEGT, per germline. Trimming stripped 5 bases from V and 3 bases from J, with 17 bases between. Per-sample PBMC isolation yielded at least 6.5 million cells. Sample-barcoded 5' priming and a J-beta primer mix drove a second PCR of roughly 6 to 12 cycles. TCRdb fed the 5' RACE reads into MiXCR, producing one record per CDR3 protein. This table has some 1.6 million distinct CDR3 sequences, around 35% appearing once. This clonotype originated in a woman in her 30s in good health. The sample taken for sequencing was blood. V is TRBV6-2 or TRBV6-3 and J is TRBJ2-7, with a possible D match to TRBD2 (6 bases). This CDR3 reads CASSEGGGALYEQYF. The CDR3, as DNA: TGTGCCAGCAGTGAGGGCGGCGGGGCTCTCTACGAGCAGTACTTC.